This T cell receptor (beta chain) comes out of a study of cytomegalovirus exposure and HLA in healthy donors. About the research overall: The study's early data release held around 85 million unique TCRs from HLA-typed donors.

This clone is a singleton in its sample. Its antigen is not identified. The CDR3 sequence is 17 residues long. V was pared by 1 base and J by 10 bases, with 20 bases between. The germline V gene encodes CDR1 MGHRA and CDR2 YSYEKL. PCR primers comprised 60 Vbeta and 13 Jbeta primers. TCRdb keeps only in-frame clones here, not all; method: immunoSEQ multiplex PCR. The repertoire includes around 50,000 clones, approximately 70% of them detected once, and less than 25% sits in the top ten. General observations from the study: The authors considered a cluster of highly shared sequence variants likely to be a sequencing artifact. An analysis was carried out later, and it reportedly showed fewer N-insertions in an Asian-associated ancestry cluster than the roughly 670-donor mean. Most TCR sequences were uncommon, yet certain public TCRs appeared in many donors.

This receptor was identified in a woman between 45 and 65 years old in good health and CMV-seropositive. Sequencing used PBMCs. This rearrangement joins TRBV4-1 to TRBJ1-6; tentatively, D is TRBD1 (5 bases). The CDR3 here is CASSQGFMGQGNSPLHF. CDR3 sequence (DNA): TGCGCCAGCAGCCAAGGATTTATGGGTCAGGGTAACTCACCCCTCCACTTT.